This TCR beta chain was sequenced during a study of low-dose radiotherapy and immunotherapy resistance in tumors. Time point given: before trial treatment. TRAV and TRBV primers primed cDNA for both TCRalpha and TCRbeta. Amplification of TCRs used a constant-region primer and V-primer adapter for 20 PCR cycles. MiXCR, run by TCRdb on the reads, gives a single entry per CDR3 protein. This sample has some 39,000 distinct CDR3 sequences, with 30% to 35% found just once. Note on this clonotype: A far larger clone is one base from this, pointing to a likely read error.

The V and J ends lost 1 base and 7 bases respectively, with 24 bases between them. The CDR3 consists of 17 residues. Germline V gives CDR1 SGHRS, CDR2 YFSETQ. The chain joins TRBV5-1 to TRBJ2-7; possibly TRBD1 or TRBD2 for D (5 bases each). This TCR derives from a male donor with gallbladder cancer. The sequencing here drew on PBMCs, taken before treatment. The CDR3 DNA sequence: TGCGCCAGCAGCTTGATGGGGACGGCTAGCTCCTACAATGAGCAGTACTTC. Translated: CASSLMGTASSYNEQYF.